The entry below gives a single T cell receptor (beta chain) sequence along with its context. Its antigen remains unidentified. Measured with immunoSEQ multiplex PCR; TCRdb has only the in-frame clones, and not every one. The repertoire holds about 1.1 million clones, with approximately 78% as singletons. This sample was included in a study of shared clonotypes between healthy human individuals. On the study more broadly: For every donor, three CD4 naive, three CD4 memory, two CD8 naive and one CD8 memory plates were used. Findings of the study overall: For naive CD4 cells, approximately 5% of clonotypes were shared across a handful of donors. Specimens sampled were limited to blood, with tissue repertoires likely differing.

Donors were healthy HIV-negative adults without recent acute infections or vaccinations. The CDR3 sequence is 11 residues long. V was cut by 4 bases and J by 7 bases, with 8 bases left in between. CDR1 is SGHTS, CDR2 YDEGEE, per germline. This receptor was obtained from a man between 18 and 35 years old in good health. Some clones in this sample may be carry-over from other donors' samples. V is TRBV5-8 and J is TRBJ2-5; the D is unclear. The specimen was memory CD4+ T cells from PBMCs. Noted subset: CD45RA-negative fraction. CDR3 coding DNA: TGTGCCAGCAGCCTACTTGGGACCCAGTACTTC. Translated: CASSLLGTQYF.